The T cell receptor beta chain described here comes from a study of blood T cell repertoires in COVID-19. Method: immunoSEQ multiplex PCR; TCRdb's copy keeps in-frame clones and lacks some. The sample carries approximately 300,000 clones, around 89% recorded once. CDR1 is SGHRS, CDR2 YFSETQ, per germline. The germline V and J ends were trimmed by 5 bases and 5 bases, with 16 bases remaining between them. This CDR3 is built from 15 residues. Comment on this clone: The same CDR3 also results from other DNA sequences found in this sample.

The sequence came from a man in his thirties or forties with acute or convalescent COVID-19. The chain has TRBV5-1 and TRBJ2-2, with D perhaps TRBD1 (5 bases). Material: peripheral blood. CDR3 DNA sequence: TGCGCCAGCAGTAGAGACAGAGTCTCTACCGGGGAGCTGTTTTTT. It is translated as CASSRDRVSTGELFF.